A selection of T cell receptor beta chains follows, all from one sample in a study of T cell responses to AZD1222 COVID-19 vaccine. The data were produced by immunoSEQ multiplex PCR, yet TCRdb's version contains in-frame clones alone and is incomplete. In the table there are around 130,000 clones, 80% to 95% of which are singletons. Sample: peripheral blood, taken 28 days after the second dose of the MenACWY control vaccine. Every receptor here comes from an adult who received the MenACWY meningococcal vaccine as a control. Each CDR3 is given with its conserved first and last residue. The D gene is left open where the match is weak.

j_call	d_call	v_call	cdr3_nt	cdr3_aa
TRBJ2-2	.	TRBV11-2	TGTGCCAGCAGCTTAGACTGGGTCACGAACACCGGGGAGCTGTTTTTT	CASSLDWVTNTGELFF
TRBJ2-2	.	TRBV7-9	TGTGCCAGCAGCTTAGTAGCGTATGACGGGGAGCTGTTTTTT	CASSLVAYDGELFF
TRBJ1-5	TRBD1	TRBV6-5	TGTGCCAGCAGTTACTCGGACAGGGGACGAAATCAGCCCCAGCATTTT	CASSYSDRGRNQPQHF
TRBJ2-1	.	TRBV18	TGTGCCAGCTCACCCTCCCTTCAAAACATGGGCTCCTACAATGAGCAGTTCTTC	CASSPSLQNMGSYNEQFF
TRBJ2-1	.	TRBV5-5	TGTGCCAGCAGCTCAGACGTGAGCTCCTACAATGAGCAGTTCTTC	CASSSDVSSYNEQFF
TRBJ1-6	.	TRBV27	TGTGCCAGCAGGGGATGGGGGTATAATTCACCCCTCCACTTT	CASRGWGYNSPLHF
TRBJ2-7	TRBD2	TRBV5-5	TGTGCCAGCAGCTTGGGGACTAGCGGGGCCTACGAGCAGTACTTC	CASSLGTSGAYEQYF
TRBJ1-1	TRBD1	TRBV6-5	TGTGCCAGCAGTACCTTACAGGGGCGGACTGAAGCTTTCTTT	CASSTLQGRTEAFF
TRBJ1-3	.	TRBV6-5	TGTGCCAGCACTCTGGCGGGGGGTTCTGGAAACACCATATATTTT	CASTLAGGSGNTIYF
TRBJ1-1	.	TRBV29-1	TGCAGCGTTGTTGGGGATGGGGACACTGAAGCTTTCTTT	CSVVGDGDTEAFF
TRBJ2-1	.	TRBV12-3/TRBV12-4	TGTGCCAGCAGTTTATTGGAAACACACGAGTTCTTC	CASSLLETHEFF
TRBJ2-7	TRBD2	TRBV3-1/TRBV3-2	TGTGCCAGCAGCCACCCGACTAGCGGGAGTTACGAGCAGTACTTC	CASSHPTSGSYEQYF
TRBJ1-2	TRBD1	TRBV24-1	TGTGCCACCAGTGATCGGACAGGAGCTAACTATGGCTACACCTTC	CATSDRTGANYGYTF
TRBJ2-7	TRBD2	TRBV5-4	TGTGCCAGCAGCTCGACTAGCGGACTGTACGAGCAGTACTTC	CASSSTSGLYEQYF
TRBJ2-1	TRBD2	TRBV2	TGTGCCAGCAGTGTGCTAGCGGGAGGGCGGGATGAGCAGTTCTTC	CASSVLAGGRDEQFF
TRBJ1-4	.	TRBV6-4	TGTGCCAGCACCGGATGGGGGGAACCGAGAAAAACTGTTTTT	CASTGWGEPRKTVF
TRBJ2-2	TRBD1	TRBV3-1/TRBV3-2	TGTGCCAGCAGCCTGGGACAGGGGTTCGGGGAGCTGTTTTTT	CASSLGQGFGELFF
TRBJ1-1	.	TRBV9	TGTGCCAGCAGCGTTGGGGCCGGGAGGAACACTGAAGCTTTCTTT	CASSVGAGRNTEAFF
TRBJ2-3	TRBD2	TRBV28	TGTGCCAGCAGTTTATGGGCGGGGGGGCCCACAGATACGCAGTATTTT	CASSLWAGGPTDTQYF
TRBJ1-5	.	TRBV28	TGTGCCAGCAGTACCCCGGGGGGGTATAGCAATCAGCCCCAGCATTTT	CASSTPGGYSNQPQHF
TRBJ2-5	.	TRBV19	TGTGCCAGTAGCCAGCGGTACCAAGAGACCCAGTACTTC	CASSQRYQETQYF
TRBJ2-1	TRBD1	TRBV24-1	TGTGCCACCAGTGACCCGGACAGGAATCCTTACAATGAGCAGTTCTTC	CATSDPDRNPYNEQFF
TRBJ2-3	TRBD2	TRBV7-2	TGTGCCAGCAGCTTAATTCCGGGAGGAGTGGTTAGCACAGATACGCAGTATTTT	CASSLIPGGVVSTDTQYF